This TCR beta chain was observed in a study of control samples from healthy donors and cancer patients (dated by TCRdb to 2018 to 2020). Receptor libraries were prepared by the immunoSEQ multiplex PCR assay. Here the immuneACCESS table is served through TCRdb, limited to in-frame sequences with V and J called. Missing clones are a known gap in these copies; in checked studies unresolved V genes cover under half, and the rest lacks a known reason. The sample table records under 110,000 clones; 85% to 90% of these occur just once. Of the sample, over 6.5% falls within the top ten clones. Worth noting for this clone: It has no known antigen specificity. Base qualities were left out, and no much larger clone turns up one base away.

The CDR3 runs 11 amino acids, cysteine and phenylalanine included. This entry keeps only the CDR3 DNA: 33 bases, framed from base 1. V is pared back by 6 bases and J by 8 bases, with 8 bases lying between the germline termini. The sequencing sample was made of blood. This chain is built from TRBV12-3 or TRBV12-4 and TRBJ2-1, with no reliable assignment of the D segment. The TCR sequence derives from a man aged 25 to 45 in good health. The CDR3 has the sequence CASRYTDEQFF. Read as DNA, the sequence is TGTGCCAGCAGATATACAGATGAGCAGTTCTTC.